The TCR beta chain described here comes from a study of cytomegalovirus exposure and HLA in healthy donors. Study-wide results and limits: Most subjects' HLA-A and HLA-B alleles were reportedly predicted from TCR beta sequences. Highest at DRB1 and lowest at HLA-C, TCR association rates differed among HLA loci in a later analysis.

This CDR3 has 12 amino acids. Trimming stripped 3 bases from V and 3 bases from J, with 7 bases between. CDR1 and CDR2 from the germline V gene are SGDLS and YYNGEE. Primers included in the PCR were 60 Vbeta and 13 Jbeta primers. Sequencing was performed with immunoSEQ multiplex PCR; in TCRdb, only in-frame clones are kept and a portion is missing. This table holds about 130,000 clones, about four fifths found once. To note about this clone: The antigen remains undetermined. The same CDR3 arises from other DNA sequences in this sample as well.

The chain employs TRBV9 and TRBJ2-7; possible D gene TRBD1, 5 bases. The origin of this receptor is a man aged 25-45 years in good health and CMV-seronegative. Sequenced material: PBMCs. DNA for the CDR3: TGTGCCAGCAGCGCTCAGGGCTACGAGCAGTACTTC. Encoded protein: CASSAQGYEQYF.